This T cell receptor beta chain was identified in a study of blood T cell repertoires in COVID-19. Study overall: Researchers got acute and convalescent COVID-19 samples from the United States, Italy and Spain. Nucleic acid was either cDNA or gDNA, and it came from T cells, B-cell-depleted T cells, or PBMCs.

How the authors handled the data: Reference gene primer amplification gave estimated nucleated cell counts. Some clones are missing from TCRdb's copy, which holds only in-frame ones; the method was immunoSEQ multiplex PCR. V and J calls and clone size come straight from that table; D and trimming were deduced from the DNA. The sample has 200,000 to 300,000 clones, just over 85% seen once. V lost 6 bases, J lost 2 bases, and 6 bases stayed unmatched. This CDR3 is built from 15 residues. Germline loops: CDR1 SEHNR, CDR2 FQNEAQ (reference sequence). Sequencing was performed on peripheral blood. The rearrangement links TRBV7-9 to TRBJ2-2, with TRBD1 identical over 7 bases. The TCR comes from a man older than 75 with acute or convalescent COVID-19. CDR3 sequence (DNA): TGTGCCAGCAGTCACGGGACAGATAACACCGGGGAGCTGTTTTTT. This codes for CASSHGTDNTGELFF.